Given below is one T cell receptor beta chain in context. The data were obtained in a study of response to subunit inactivated influenza vaccine. TCRdb reanalysed the RT-PCR reads using MiXCR and keeps one entry per CDR3 protein. The sample includes fewer than 350,000 distinct CDR3 sequences, about a fifth of them seen just once. The TCR was taken from a man between 45 and 75 years old who received an inactivated influenza vaccine. The sequencing here drew on PBMCs from blood, taken less than 22 months after vaccination.

The CDR3 here is CASSLHWTAGELFF. The CDR3 DNA reads TGTGCCAGCAGCTTACACTGGACTGCCGGGGAGCTGTTTTTT. The chain has TRBV11-2 and TRBJ2-2, with D tentatively TRBD2 (5 bases). Looked up from germline, CDR1 is SGHAT and CDR2 is FQNNGV. Trimming shortened V by 2 bases and J by 6 bases, and 10 bases separated the two germline ends. This CDR3 has 14 residues.